This T cell receptor beta chain comes out of a study of beta chain features in type 1 diabetes. Reverse transcribing all isolated RNA meant expressed TCRB transcripts were sequenced. Assay: immunoSEQ multiplex PCR; the TCRdb copy retains only in-frame clones and omits some. The data show hundreds of thousands of clones, 14% seen once. V lost 3 bases and J 8 bases, leaving 19 bases between the germline ends. Germline CDR1 is SQVTM and CDR2 is ANQGSEA. The CDR3 extends over 14 amino acids. The V gene is TRBV29-1, the J gene TRBJ1-2; D remains unclear. Material: central memory CD4+ T cells from blood. This clonotype was obtained from a man aged 25 to 40 in good health. CDR3 region: CSVEAPGEGRGYTF. CDR3 coding DNA: TGCAGCGTTGAGGCCCCCGGGGAGGGAAGGGGCTACACCTTC.